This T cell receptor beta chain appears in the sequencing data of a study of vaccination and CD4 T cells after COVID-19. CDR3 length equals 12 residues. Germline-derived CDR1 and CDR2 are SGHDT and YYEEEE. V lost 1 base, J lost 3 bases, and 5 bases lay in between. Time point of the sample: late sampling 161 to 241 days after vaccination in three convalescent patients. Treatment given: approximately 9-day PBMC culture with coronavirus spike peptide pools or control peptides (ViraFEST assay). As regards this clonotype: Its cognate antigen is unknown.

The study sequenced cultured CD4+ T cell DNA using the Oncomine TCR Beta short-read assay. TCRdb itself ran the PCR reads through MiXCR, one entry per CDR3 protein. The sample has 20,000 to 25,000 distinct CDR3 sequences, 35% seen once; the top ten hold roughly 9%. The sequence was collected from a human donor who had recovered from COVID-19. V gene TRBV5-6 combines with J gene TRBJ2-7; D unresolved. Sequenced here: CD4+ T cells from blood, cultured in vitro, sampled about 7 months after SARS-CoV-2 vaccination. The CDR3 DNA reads TGTGCCAGCAGCTTGCGGCTCTACGAGCAGTACTTC. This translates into CASSLRLYEQYF. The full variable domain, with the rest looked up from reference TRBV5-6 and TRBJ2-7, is DAGVTQSPTHLIKTRGQQVTLRCSPKSGHDTVSWYQQALGQGPQFIFQYYEEEERQRGNFPDRFSGHQFPNYSSELNVNALLLGDSALYLCASSLRLYEQYFGPGTRLTVT.